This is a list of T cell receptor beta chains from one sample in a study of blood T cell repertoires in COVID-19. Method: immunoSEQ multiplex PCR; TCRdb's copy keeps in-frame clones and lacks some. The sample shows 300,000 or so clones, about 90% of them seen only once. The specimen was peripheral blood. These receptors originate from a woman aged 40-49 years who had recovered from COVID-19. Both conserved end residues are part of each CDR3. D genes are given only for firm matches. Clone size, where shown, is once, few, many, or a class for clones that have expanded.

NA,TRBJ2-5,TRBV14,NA,TGTGCCAGCAGTAAAGTTAGCTTTGGGGAGACCCAGTACTTC,CASSKVSFGETQYF
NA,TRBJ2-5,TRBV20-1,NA,TGCAGTGCCCGTCGGGAGACCCAGTACTTC,CSARRETQYF
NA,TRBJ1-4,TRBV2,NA,TGTGCCAGCAGTGGACAGGCTAATGAAAAACTGTTTTTT,CASSGQANEKLFF
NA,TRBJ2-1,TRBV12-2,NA,TGTGCAAGTCGCCCTGGGGGCAGGGGGACTTTGAATGAGCAGTTCTTC,CASRPGGRGTLNEQFF
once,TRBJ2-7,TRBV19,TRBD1,TGTGCCAGTAGCCCCGCGGGACAGGGGCCTACCTACGAGCAGTACTTC,CASSPAGQGPTYEQYF
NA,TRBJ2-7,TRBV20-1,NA,TGCAGTGCCGGGAATAGGGAGCAGTACTTC,CSAGNREQYF
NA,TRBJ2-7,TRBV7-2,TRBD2,TGTGCCAGCCGCGGTAGCGGGGCGGGGGAGCAGTACTTC,CASRGSGAGEQYF
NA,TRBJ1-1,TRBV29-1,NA,TGCAGCGTTGAATCGGGGGGGAACACTGAAGCTTTCTTT,CSVESGGNTEAFF
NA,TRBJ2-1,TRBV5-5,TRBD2,TGTGCCAGCAGGACTAGCGGGGGCCGCTCCTACAATGAGCAGTTCTTC,CASRTSGGRSYNEQFF
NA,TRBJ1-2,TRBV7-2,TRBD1,TGTGCCAGCACCCCTAAGGGACAGGCGCCTAACTATGGCTACACCTTC,CASTPKGQAPNYGYTF
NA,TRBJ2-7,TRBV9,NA,TGTGCCAGCAGCGTAGCTAGGAGGACGGCCTCCTACGAGCAGTACTTC,CASSVARRTASYEQYF
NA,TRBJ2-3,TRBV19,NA,TGTGCCAGTAGTATCCTCGGTACTAGCACAGATACGCAGTATTTT,CASSILGTSTDTQYF
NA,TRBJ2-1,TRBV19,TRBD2,TGTGCCAGTAGTCTCCAAGGGAGCGGGGGGACGAATGAGCAGTTCTTC,CASSLQGSGGTNEQFF
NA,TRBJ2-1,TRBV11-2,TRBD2,TGTGCCAGCAGCTTTTTCGGGGGGGCCGGGTATGAGCAGTTCTTC,CASSFFGGAGYEQFF
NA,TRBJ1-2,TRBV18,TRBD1,TGTGCCAGCTCACCAAAGGGGGACAGGGGGCAAGGCTACACCTTC,CASSPKGDRGQGYTF
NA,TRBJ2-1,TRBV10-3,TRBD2,TGTGCCATCGGCCGACTAGCGGAGAACAATGAGCAGTTCTTC,CAIGRLAENNEQFF
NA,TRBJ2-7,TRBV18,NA,TGTGCCAGCTCACCGCGGCCCCCCCCGGACGAGCAGTACTTC,CASSPRPPPDEQYF
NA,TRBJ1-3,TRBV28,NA,TGTGCCAGCAGTTTACGGGGTAGCTCTGGAAACACCATATATTTT,CASSLRGSSGNTIYF
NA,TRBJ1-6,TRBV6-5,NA,TGTGCCAGCAGTTCCCCATGGCCTGATTCACCCCTCCACTTT,CASSSPWPDSPLHF
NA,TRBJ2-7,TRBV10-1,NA,TGCGCCAGCAGTGACAAAGAGGGGCAGTACTTC,CASSDKEGQYF
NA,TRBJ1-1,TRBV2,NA,TGTGCCAGCAGCGGGACTACTAGGACTGAAGCTTTCTTT,CASSGTTRTEAFF
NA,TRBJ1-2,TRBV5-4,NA,TGTGCCAGCAGCTTCGCCGGGGGTCTTCTGGGTGGCTACACCTTC,CASSFAGGLLGGYTF
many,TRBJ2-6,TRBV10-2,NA,TGCGCCAGCAGTGATCCCGGGTCTGGGGCCAACGTCCTGACTTTC,CASSDPGSGANVLTF
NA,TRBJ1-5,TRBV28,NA,TGTGCCAGCAGCCGGACAGCCACGATAAATCAGCCCCAGCATTTT,CASSRTATINQPQHF
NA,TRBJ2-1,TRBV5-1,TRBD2,TGCGCCAGCAGGCGGCTAGCGGGTCACAATGAGCAGTTCTTC,CASRRLAGHNEQFF
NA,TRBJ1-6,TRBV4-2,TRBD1,TGTGCCAGCAGCCAAGACGGACAGGACCTGTCACCCCTCCACTTT,CASSQDGQDLSPLHF
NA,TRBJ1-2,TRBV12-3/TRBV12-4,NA,TGTGCCAGCAGCCCGGGCGGGGACTATGGCTACACCTTC,CASSPGGDYGYTF
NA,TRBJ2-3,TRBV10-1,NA,TGCGCCAGCAGTCCTAGCACAGATACGCAGTATTTT,CASSPSTDTQYF
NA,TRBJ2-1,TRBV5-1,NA,TGCGCCAGCAGCTCCCTACAGGTGCGCTCCTACAATGAGCAGTTCTTC,CASSSLQVRSYNEQFF
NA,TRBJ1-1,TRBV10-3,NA,TGTGCCATCAGTGAGTACGGCAGGGAAGCTTTCTTT,CAISEYGREAFF
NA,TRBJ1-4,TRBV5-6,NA,TGTGCCAGCAGCCCCTTGGGGAGTAATGAAAAACTGTTTTTT,CASSPLGSNEKLFF
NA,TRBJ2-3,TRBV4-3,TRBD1,TGCGCCAGCAGCCAAGAAGCAGGGGGCGGAGGCACAGATACGCAGTATTTT,CASSQEAGGGGTDTQYF
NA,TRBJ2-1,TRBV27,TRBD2,TGTGCCAGCAGCTATAGCGGGGAGCAGTTCTTC,CASSYSGEQFF
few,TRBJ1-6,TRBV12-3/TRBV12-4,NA,TGTGCCAGTAAGGGGTGGCGGAATTCACCCCTCCACTTT,CASKGWRNSPLHF
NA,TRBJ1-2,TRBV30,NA,TGTGCCCTGACCGAGGGGGGGGCTACCTTTTATGGCTACACCTTC,CALTEGGATFYGYTF
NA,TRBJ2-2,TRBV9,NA,TGTGCCAGCAGCGTAGGCCACTACACCGGGGAGCTGTTTTTT,CASSVGHYTGELFF
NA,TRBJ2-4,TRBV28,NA,TGTGCCAGCAGTCATCTCCAAGGGGGTGAGGGCAAAAACATTCAGTACTTC,CASSHLQGGEGKNIQYF
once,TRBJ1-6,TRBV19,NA,TGTGCCAGTAGTATCGTCCCGGCGGGGCTTAATTCACCCCTCCACTTT,CASSIVPAGLNSPLHF
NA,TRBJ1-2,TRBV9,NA,TGTGCCAGCAATAAAGGGGCAAGGGGCTACACCTTC,CASNKGARGYTF
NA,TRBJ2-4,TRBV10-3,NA,TGTGCCATCAGTGATGTGGCGGGTCGGGCCAAAAACATTCAGTACTTC,CAISDVAGRAKNIQYF
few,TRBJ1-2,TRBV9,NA,TGTGCCACTTCCGGGGGGGATGAGTATGGCTACACCTTC,CATSGGDEYGYTF
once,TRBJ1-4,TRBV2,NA,TGTGCCAGCAGTAGGAACGGCCCAATGCGGGAAAAACTGTTTTTT,CASSRNGPMREKLFF
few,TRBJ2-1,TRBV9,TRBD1,TGTGCCAGCAGCCCCCGGGACAGCCACAATGAGCAGTTCTTC,CASSPRDSHNEQFF
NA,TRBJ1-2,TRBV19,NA,TGTGCCAGTAACCGAAAGGGACTTAACTATGGCTACACCTTC,CASNRKGLNYGYTF
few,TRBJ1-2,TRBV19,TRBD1,TGTGCCAGTAGTATACGGGGCGGGGACAGGGGAGATGGCTACACCTTC,CASSIRGGDRGDGYTF
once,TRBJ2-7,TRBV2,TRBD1,TGTGCCAGCAGGGATACTTCGGGACAGGGAATCTACGAGCAGTACTTC,CASRDTSGQGIYEQYF
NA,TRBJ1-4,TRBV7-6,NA,TGTGCCAGCGCCCACTCCTATGCCCAAAAACTGTTTTTT,CASAHSYAQKLFF
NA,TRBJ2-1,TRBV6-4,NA,TGTGCCAGCAGTGAAGAGGCCAGAGGCCTCTACAATGAGCAGTTCTTC,CASSEEARGLYNEQFF
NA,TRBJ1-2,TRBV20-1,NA,TGCAGTGCTAGTCCAGGGTTGGACTATGGCTACACCTTC,CSASPGLDYGYTF
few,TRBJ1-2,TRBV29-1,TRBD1,TGCAGCGTTGAGATCACAGGGGCTGGCTACACCTTC,CSVEITGAGYTF
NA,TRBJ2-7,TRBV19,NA,TGTGCCAGTAGTATCAGACTGGGTAACGAGCAGTACTTC,CASSIRLGNEQYF
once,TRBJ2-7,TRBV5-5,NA,TGTGCCAGCAGCTTGGCAAGACCGCGAGCAGGCTACGAGCAGTACTTC,CASSLARPRAGYEQYF
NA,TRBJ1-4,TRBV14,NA,TGTGCCAGCAGCTTCGACAGGAGTAATGAAAAACTGTTTTTT,CASSFDRSNEKLFF
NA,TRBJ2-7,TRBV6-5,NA,TGTGCCAGCAGTACGTTTCAAGCCCTATACGAGCAGTACTTC,CASSTFQALYEQYF
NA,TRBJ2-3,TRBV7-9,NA,TGTGCCAGCAGTCCCTCGCCCACTAGCACTAGCACAGATACGCAGTATTTT,CASSPSPTSTSTDTQYF
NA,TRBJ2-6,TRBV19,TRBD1,TGTGCCAGTAGTACAAGGGGGCCTGGGGCCAACGTCCTGACTTTC,CASSTRGPGANVLTF
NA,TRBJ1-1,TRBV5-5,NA,TGTGCCAGCAGCTTTGATAGTGGAGTGAACACTGAAGCTTTCTTT,CASSFDSGVNTEAFF
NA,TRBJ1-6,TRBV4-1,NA,TGCGCCAGCAGCCAAACAAGTCCGACAGGAGTTTATAATTCACCCCTCCACTTT,CASSQTSPTGVYNSPLHF
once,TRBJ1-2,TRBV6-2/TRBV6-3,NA,TGTGCCAGCAGTTACCACCTTGGTGGAGGCTATGGCTACACCTTC,CASSYHLGGGYGYTF